This T cell receptor (beta chain) was recorded in a study of graft-versus-host responses after intestinal transplantation (dated by TCRdb to the early 2020s). Notes on the research overall: Multivisceral, liver-intestinal, or isolated intestinal transplants were received by the recipients. Every recipient was given anti-thymocyte globulin induction, then maintenance tacrolimus and steroids for 2 to 4 years. After intestinal transplantation, graft-versus-host and host-versus-graft alloreactive T cell clones were followed in the graft, circulation and bone marrow using bulk TCR-beta CDR3 sequencing. Alloreactive clones were identified by sequencing pre-transplant mixed lymphocyte reaction products and comparing these products with unstimulated pre-transplant donor and recipient T cells. Of the 20 to 25 intestinal transplant recipients enrolled in the cohort, one of whom was a retransplant, a few patients without pretransplant specimens were excluded. Donor T cell macrochimerism was defined as a peak of at least 4% donor T cells among recipient peripheral blood mononuclear cells. Instead of going to the commercial service, samples from a few later patients were sequenced in-house on an Illumina MiSeq and processed with MiXCR.

To isolate intraepithelial and lamina propria lymphocytes from graft specimens, dithiothreitol, EDTA incubations and collagenase D digestion were used. Bulk TCR-beta sequencing was performed on serial intestinal graft biopsy specimens collected as late as 600 days after transplant. Study-wide conclusions, independent of this receptor: Early after transplant, peak levels of circulating GvH clones were associated with declines in HvG clones. GvH clones were detected in recipient bone marrow, and some appeared earlier in ileal mucosa or blood, consistent with an intestinal mucosal origin. High GvH to HvG T cell clonal ratios were observed in the allografts of patients with donor T cell macrochimerism. The conclusions were limited by the relatively low number and heterogeneity of the intestinal transplant patients.

The germline V gene yields SGDLS for CDR1 and YYNGEE for CDR2. The CDR3 contains 16 residues, cysteine and phenylalanine counted. Only the CDR3 portion is preserved as DNA: 48 bases, with reading frame beginning at the first base. The library was prepared using the immunoSEQ multiplex PCR assay. Adaptive Biotechnologies carried out high-throughput TCR-beta CDR3 sequencing of genomic DNA for most patients. On the authors' methods: Adaptive's ImmunoSEQ software was the source of the TCR sequencing data for 18 patients, while a few other patients were processed with MiXCR and VDJtools. CDR3 nucleotide sequences shared between donor and recipient were removed because the origin of such sequences could not be assigned. At least 2-fold expansion over unstimulated cells and a minimum CFSE-low frequency of 0.002% (template counts) or 0.001% (read counts) were required for clones to be classified as alloreactive. Mappable clones were those detected in sequenced pre-transplant spleen, lymph node, or MLR CFSE-low populations of the donor or recipient. The cumulative frequency of alloreactive clones was calculated as a percentage of all sequences, weighted by copy number. Not all clones reach the TCRdb copy of this immuneACCESS table, which keeps in-frame sequences only. Checked studies attribute under half of the gap to unresolved V genes and leave the rest unexplained. The D gene and trimming were derived from the DNA, and the V and J assignments and clone size from that table. The sample table records just over 8,000 clones; around 68% of these occur just once. The top ten clonotypes cover around 9.5% of the sample.

A note on this clone: Its antigen is currently not known. The junction departs from the called germline gene at one end, perhaps through a read error.

The source is a human patient who received an intestinal transplant, so some T cells may come from the graft donor. The starting material was ileum tissue, obtained around 460 days after transplant. Recombination connected TRBV9 to TRBJ2-3, with a weak D call of TRBD1 (5 bases match). The nucleotide sequence is given as TGTGCCAGCAGCGTCCGGCAGGGATTCGGCACAGATGCGCAGTATTTT. This is translated as CASSVRQGFGTDAQYF. The reference TRBV9 and TRBJ2-3 proteins fill in what lies around the CDR3, so the full variable domain reads DSGVTQTPKHLITATGQRVTLRCSPRSGDLSVYWYQQSLDQGLQFLIQYYNGEERAKGNILERFSAQQFPDLHSELNLSSLELGDSALYFCASSVRQGFGTDAQYFGPGTRLTVL.